The 20 T cell receptor beta chains below were found in one sample sequenced in a study of shared clonotypes between healthy human individuals. Naivety among CD8 cells was defined by CD45RO negativity and positive CCR7 selection, thereby excluding terminally differentiated effector memory CD45RA+ cells. Sequencing used immunoSEQ multiplex PCR; TCRdb keeps in-frame clones, though not all of them. This sample yields approximately 2,200,000 clones, of which roughly 91% are seen a single time; around 1.7% belongs to the top ten. Sequencing was performed on naive CD8+ T cells from PBMCs. The source is a man aged 18 to 35 in good health. Some clones in this sample may be carry-over from other donors' samples.

This clone appeared a single time. The CDR3 reads CASTIWEGSGELFF. CDR3 DNA: TGTGCCAGCACCATCTGGGAAGGTTCCGGGGAGCTGTTTTTT. The rearrangement links TRBV28 to TRBJ2-2; D is unresolved. V lost 7 bases and J lost 6, with 15 bases in between. Germline lookup yields CDR1 MDHEN and CDR2 SYDVKM. The CDR3 consists of 14 residues.

The count of this clone is one. The chain joins TRBV6-1 to TRBJ1-5, with 8 bases aligning to TRBD1. J lost 6 bases, V lost 4 bases, and 5 bases had no gene match. CDR1 MNHNS and CDR2 SASEGT come from the germline V gene. This CDR3 spans 14 amino acids. The CDR3 DNA reads TGTGCCAGCAGTGTCGGACAGGGCGGTCAGCCCCAGCATTTT. It is translated as CASSVGQGGQPQHF.

The chain combines TRBV29-1 with TRBJ2-7; D is unclear. The germline V gene encodes CDR1 SQVTM and CDR2 ANQGSEA. The CDR3 spans 13 residues. The V and J ends lost 4 bases and 0 bases respectively, with 10 bases between them. The CDR3 reads CSVVGRLSYEQYF. CDR3 nucleotides: TGCAGCGTTGTGGGTAGACTCTCCTACGAGCAGTACTTC.

The chain couples TRBV6-6 to TRBJ1-5; 7 bases fit TRBD1. V lost 6 bases and J lost 14; bases outside the gene matches: 13. This CDR3 has 13 amino acids. CDR1 and CDR2 from the germline V gene are MNHNY and SVGAGI (reference sequence). CDR3 region: CASSLLGTASEHF. CDR3 coding DNA: TGTGCCAGCAGCCTCCTCGGGACAGCTTCTGAGCATTTT.

The chain combines TRBV9 with TRBJ2-6; TRBD1 might be the D (6 bases). CDR3 length equals 15 residues. CDR1 is SGDLS and CDR2 is YYNGEE in the germline V gene. V was cut by 3 bases and J by 2 bases, with 9 bases left in between. CDR3 in amino acids: CASSASGAGANVLTF. For the CDR3, the DNA is TGTGCCAGCAGCGCATCAGGGGCTGGGGCCAACGTCCTGACTTTC.

About this clone itself: Other nucleotide sequences from this sample produce the same CDR3. V usage is TRBV5-6 and J usage is TRBJ1-1, with D tentatively TRBD1 (5 bases). V was pared by 2 bases and J by 7 bases, with 9 bases between. The CDR3 covers 12 residues. Germline CDR1 is SGHDT and CDR2 is YYEEEE. In nucleotides, the CDR3 is TGTGCCAGCAGCTTAGGGACGGGTGAAGCTTTCTTT. Translating gives CASSLGTGEAFF.

The sample holds one count of this clone. This CDR3 reads CASSTGQPNYGYTF. CDR3 DNA sequence: TGTGCCAGCAGCACGGGACAGCCCAACTATGGCTACACCTTC. The rearrangement uses TRBV7-9 and TRBJ1-2; 7 bases map to TRBD1. After removal of 5 bases from V and 2 bases from J, the junction contained 5 bases not matched to a gene. CDR3 size: 14 residues. CDR1 is SEHNR and CDR2 is FQNEAQ in the germline V gene (reference sequence). Full variable domain (remainder filled in from reference TRBV7-9 and TRBJ1-2): DTGVSQNPRHKITKRGQNVTFRCDPISEHNRLYWYRQTLGQGPEFLTYFQNEAQLEKSRLLSDRFSAERPKGSFSTLEIQRTEQGDSAMYLCASSTGQPNYGYTFGSGTRLTVV.

The chain couples TRBV11-2 to TRBJ2-1, with a tentative D call TRBD2 (5 bases). From germline, CDR1 is SGHAT and CDR2 FQNNGV. CDR3 length equals 16 residues. V lost 0 bases, J lost 0 bases, and 9 bases lay in between. In DNA form, the CDR3 reads TGTGCCAGCAGCTTAGATGTGGGGAGCTCCTACAATGAGCAGTTCTTC. Residues: CASSLDVGSSYNEQFF.

This clone has only one observation. The V gene is TRBV27, the J gene TRBJ2-7, with D tentatively TRBD2 (6 bases). V lost 8 bases, J lost 6 bases, and 11 bases lay in between. Germline CDR1 reads MNHEY; CDR2 reads SMNVEV (reference sequence). CDR3 size: 11 residues. CDR3 protein: CASGTVGEQYF. DNA of the CDR3: TGTGCCAGCGGGACTGTGGGCGAGCAGTACTTC.

This clone appeared a few times. The CDR3 loop is CASSLGSAISNTEAFF. The CDR3 DNA sequence: TGTGCCAGCAGCTTAGGTTCAGCAATATCGAACACTGAAGCTTTCTTT. The chain carries TRBV7-8 and TRBJ1-1, with unresolved D. Between the trimmed V and J ends, which lost 1 base and 1 base, there was a span of 13 bases. Germline-derived CDR1 and CDR2 are SGHVS and FQNEAQ. This CDR3 is 16 amino acids long.

The J gene is TRBJ2-2, the V gene TRBV9, with TRBD2 identical over 16 bases. The V gene end was trimmed by 3 bases and the J gene end by 3 bases; junction bases not matched to a gene: 5. The germline V gene has CDR1 SGDLS and CDR2 YYNGEE. The CDR3 is 18 residues long. In nucleotides, the CDR3 is TGTGCCAGCAGCGATGGGACTAGCGGGAGGGCCTACACCGGGGAGCTGTTTTTT. It specifies CASSDGTSGRAYTGELFF.

The V call is TRBV6-1, the J call TRBJ2-5; a possible D gene is TRBD1 (7 bases). Germline-derived CDR1 and CDR2 are MNHNS and SASEGT. The V end was cut by 2 bases, the J end by 1 base, with 14 bases between. This CDR3 spans 16 amino acids. CDR3 region: CASSEKLRDSQETQYF. As DNA, the CDR3 is TGTGCCAGCAGTGAAAAATTGCGGGACAGCCAAGAGACCCAGTACTTC.

V usage is TRBV4-1 and J usage is TRBJ2-7, with TRBD2 identical over 14 bases. The CDR3 consists of 18 residues. Germline V gene data show CDR1 as MGHRA and CDR2 as YSYEKL. With V trimmed by 3 bases and J by 4 bases, 11 bases remained unmatched. For the CDR3, the DNA is TGCGCCAGCAGCCAGCCTTCCGTAGGGACTAGCGGGAGTTACGAGCAGTACTTC. Amino acids: CASSQPSVGTSGSYEQYF.

This CDR3 reads CASSPGPKTDTQYF. DNA of the CDR3: TGTGCCAGCAGCCCGGGACCAAAAACAGATACGCAGTATTTT. V and J are TRBV21-1 and TRBJ2-3. TRBV21-1 is a pseudogene segment. The CDR3 runs to 14 residues.

The chain couples TRBV5-1 to TRBJ2-6; no clear D. The CDR3 covers 16 residues. V shed 3 bases and J shed 4 bases, with 14 bases lying between them. CDR1 and CDR2 from the germline V gene are SGHRS and YFSETQ. CDR3 bases: TGCGCCAGCAGCTCCCCGGACGCCGTAGGGGCCAACGTCCTGACTTTC. Its protein is CASSSPDAVGANVLTF.

The chain has TRBV10-1 and TRBJ2-2; D remains unclear. The CDR3 runs to 14 residues. The germline V gene has CDR1 WNHNN and CDR2 SYGVQD (reference sequence). Trimming removed 6 bases from V and 0 bases from J, with 8 bases in between. The chain's CDR3 is CASRERTNTGELFF. CDR3 nucleotide sequence: TGCGCCAGCAGAGAGAGAACGAACACCGGGGAGCTGTTTTTT.

V gene TRBV27 combines with J gene TRBJ2-3; unclear D gene. Trimming cost V 7 bases and J 8 bases, with 16 bases left between them. Germline loops: CDR1 MNHEY, CDR2 SMNVEV (reference sequence). CDR3 length: 13 amino acids. The CDR3 sequence: CASKTGAAGTQYF. CDR3 DNA: TGTGCCAGCAAAACGGGTGCCGCAGGTACGCAGTATTTT.

CDR3 in amino acids: CASGLGGQPQHF. The CDR3 coding sequence is TGTGCCAGCGGACTGGGGGGTCAGCCCCAGCATTTT. This chain uses TRBV27 with TRBJ1-5; tentative D call: TRBD1 (5 bases). The germline V gene has CDR1 MNHEY and CDR2 SMNVEV (reference sequence). The CDR3 extends over 12 amino acids. Trimming left V 8 bases short and J 6 bases short, with 11 bases between.

This clone was picked up one time. CDR3 coding DNA: TGTGCCAGCAGCTTAACGGGGAGGACTGAAGCTTTCTTT. It translates to CASSLTGRTEAFF. The chain uses TRBV7-9 and TRBJ1-1; no clear D gene. Trimming left V 2 bases short and J 5 bases short, with 9 bases between. CDR1 SEHNR and CDR2 FQNEAQ come from the germline V gene (reference sequence). The length of the CDR3 is 13 residues. Looking up the rest from reference TRBV7-9 and TRBJ1-1 gives the full variable domain: DTGVSQNPRHKITKRGQNVTFRCDPISEHNRLYWYRQTLGQGPEFLTYFQNEAQLEKSRLLSDRFSAERPKGSFSTLEIQRTEQGDSAMYLCASSLTGRTEAFFGQGTRLTVV.

This chain links TRBV5-6 with TRBJ2-7, with TRBD2 matching 12 bases. The germline gives CDR1 SGHDT, CDR2 YYEEEE. Unmatched junction bases numbered 4, after V lost 0 bases and J lost 0 bases. The CDR3 covers 17 residues. CDR3 residues: CASSLGLAGAYSYEQYF. CDR3 DNA sequence: TGTGCCAGCAGCTTGGGACTAGCGGGAGCTTACTCCTACGAGCAGTACTTC. The full variable domain, its missing parts supplied by reference TRBV5-6 and TRBJ2-7, is DAGVTQSPTHLIKTRGQQVTLRCSPKSGHDTVSWYQQALGQGPQFIFQYYEEEERQRGNFPDRFSGHQFPNYSSELNVNALLLGDSALYLCASSLGLAGAYSYEQYFGPGTRLTVT.